This TCR beta chain was recovered during a study of response to subunit inactivated influenza vaccine. Notes on the study in general: It was suggested by the authors that few new T cells are recruited by each seasonal influenza vaccination.

TCRdb independently ran MiXCR on the RT-PCR reads; one entry per CDR3 protein. The table includes 250,000 to 350,000 distinct CDR3 sequences, 22% detected once. The CDR3 consists of 13 residues. V trimming: 3 bases; J trimming: 6 bases; junction bases outside the gene matches: 6. CDR1 and CDR2 from the germline V gene are DFQATT and SNEGSKA (reference sequence). This clonotype was recorded a few times. Its matching antigen is unknown. The TCR originated in a man in his fifties or sixties who received an inactivated influenza vaccine. This specimen was PBMCs from blood, taken roughly 20 months after vaccination. The genes are TRBV20-1 and TRBJ1-2; 8 bases are shared with TRBD1. The CDR3 nucleotides are TGCAGTGCTAGCCAGGACAGGGTGGATGGCTACACCTTC. It encodes CSASQDRVDGYTF.